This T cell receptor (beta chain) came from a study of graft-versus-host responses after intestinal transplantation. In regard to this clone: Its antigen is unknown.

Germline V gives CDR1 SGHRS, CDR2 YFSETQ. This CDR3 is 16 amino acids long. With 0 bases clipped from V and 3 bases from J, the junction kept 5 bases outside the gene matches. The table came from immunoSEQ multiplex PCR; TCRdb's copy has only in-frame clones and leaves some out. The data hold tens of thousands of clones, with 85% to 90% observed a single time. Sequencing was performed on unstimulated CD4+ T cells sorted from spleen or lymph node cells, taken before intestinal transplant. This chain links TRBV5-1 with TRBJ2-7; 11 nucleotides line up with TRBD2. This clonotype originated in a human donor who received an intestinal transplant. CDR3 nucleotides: TGCGCCAGCAGCTTGGTCGCCCTAGCGGGGGGCTACGAGCAGTACTTC. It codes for CASSLVALAGGYEQYF.